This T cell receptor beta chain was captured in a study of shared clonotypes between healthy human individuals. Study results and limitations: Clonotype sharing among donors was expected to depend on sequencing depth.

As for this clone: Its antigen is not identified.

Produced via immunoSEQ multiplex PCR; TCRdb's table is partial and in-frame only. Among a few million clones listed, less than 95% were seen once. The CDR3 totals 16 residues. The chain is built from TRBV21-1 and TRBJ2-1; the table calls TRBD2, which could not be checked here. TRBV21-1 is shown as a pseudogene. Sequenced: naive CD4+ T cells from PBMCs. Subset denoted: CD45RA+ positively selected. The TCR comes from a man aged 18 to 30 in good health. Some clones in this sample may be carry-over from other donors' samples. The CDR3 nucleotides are TGTGCCAGCAGCCAAGGGTTGGCGGCCTACTACAATGAGCAGTTCTTC. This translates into CASSQGLAAYYNEQFF.